This T cell receptor (beta chain) was sequenced during a study of early T cells in non-severe SARS-CoV-2 infection. TCRdb passed the 5' RACE reads through MiXCR, listing each CDR3 protein once. The sample has about 66,000 distinct CDR3 sequences, less than 15% seen once; the top ten hold roughly 8.3%. This CDR3 region has 16 residues. Germline V gives CDR1 KGHDR, CDR2 SFDVKD. Germline trimming cut 2 bases from V and 2 bases from J; bases unmatched to any gene: 5. This clonotype came up a few times. V is TRBV24-1 and J is TRBJ2-3; 8 bases line up with TRBD1. Material: whole blood. This TCR came from an adult who was a healthcare worker with PCR-confirmed SARS-CoV-2 infection or an uninfected control (not recorded which). CDR3 loop: CATSDSGTGDTDTQYF. CDR3 DNA: TGTGCCACCAGTGATTCGGGGACAGGCGACACAGATACGCAGTATTTT.